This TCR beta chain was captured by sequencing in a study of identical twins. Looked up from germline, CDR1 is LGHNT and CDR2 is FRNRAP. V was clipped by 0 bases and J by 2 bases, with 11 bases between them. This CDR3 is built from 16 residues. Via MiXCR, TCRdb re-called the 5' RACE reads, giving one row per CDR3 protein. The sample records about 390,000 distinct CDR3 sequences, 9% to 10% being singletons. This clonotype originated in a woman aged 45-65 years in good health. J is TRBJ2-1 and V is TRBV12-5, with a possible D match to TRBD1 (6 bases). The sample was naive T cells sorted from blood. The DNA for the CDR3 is TGTGCTAGTGGTTTGGTCCTAGGACAGACCTACAATGAGCAGTTCTTC. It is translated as CASGLVLGQTYNEQFF.